The clone carrying this T cell receptor (beta chain) was counted at least ten times. The antigen is not known. This specimen belongs to a study of CD8 T cells in ankylosing spondylitis. General study results and limits: A subset of motif variants has previously been described in the synovial fluid and blood of reactive arthritis. Matched ankylosing spondylitis synovial fluid reportedly contained a significantly enriched population of disease-linked clones.

CDR1 is SNHLY and CDR2 is FYNNEI in the germline V gene. Trimming removed 7 bases at V and 0 bases at J, with 9 bases between. This CDR3 comprises 13 residues. Scientists made TCR beta libraries using quantitative 5'-RACE with molecular barcodes. Each CDR3 protein gets one entry after TCRdb re-called the 5' RACE reads with MiXCR. The table lists 250,000 to 300,000 distinct CDR3 sequences, 20% of them singletons. The V and J genes are TRBV2 and TRBJ1-1; maybe TRBD1 (5 bases). The sequence came from a male donor with ankylosing spondylitis or in good health (not recorded which). The source material was blood, either unsorted or a sorted T cell fraction (not recorded which). The chain's CDR3 is CASMGGLNTEAFF. The CDR3 DNA sequence: TGTGCCAGCATGGGGGGTTTGAACACTGAAGCTTTCTTT.